These T cell receptor beta chains were read from a single sample in a study of human T cells and chemical hapten exposure. TCRdb redid the calling of the RACE reads with MiXCR, one entry per CDR3 protein. The repertoire holds about 84,000 distinct CDR3 sequences, with 10% as singletons. The sample was whole blood, taken in connection with sensitization to the hapten diphenylcyclopropenone (DPC). The receptors here all came from a woman aged 45-65 years with alopecia areata. Some clones in this sample may be carry-over from other donors' samples. The CDR3 runs from the conserved cysteine through the conserved F or W.

TRBJ1-4,TRBV20-1,CSATGTGAEGATNEKLFF
TRBJ1-5,TRBV29-1,CSVGTGGGQPQHF
TRBJ1-2,TRBV7-9,CASSLLREINGYTF
TRBJ2-7,TRBV10-3,CAISDTGTGHAYEQYF
TRBJ2-2,TRBV29-1,CSVEGPRESANTGELFF
TRBJ2-1,TRBV3-1,CASSQGTSGRNEQFF
TRBJ2-5,TRBV3-1,CASSQANRLAGGLEETQYF
TRBJ1-6,TRBV13,CASSLEPYNSPLHF
TRBJ2-3,TRBV7-2,CASSRDRRGDTQYF
TRBJ2-1,TRBV11-2,CASSLVTSWGEQFF
TRBJ2-2,TRBV12-3/TRBV12-4,CASTDTMRAGELFF
TRBJ2-1,TRBV18,CASSPASGYSYNEQFF
TRBJ1-5,TRBV27,CASSLLGGVFWPQHF
TRBJ2-1,TRBV5-1,CASSPGGTSANNEQFF
TRBJ1-6,TRBV27,CASSLWSGTGYSPLHF
TRBJ1-2,TRBV28,CASSLPLDNYGYTF
TRBJ2-1,TRBV6-2/TRBV6-3,CASSYRPLRLAGERNEQFF
TRBJ1-5,TRBV12-3/TRBV12-4,CASSFFRDQPQHF
TRBJ2-5,TRBV7-9,CASSLPLAGGQQETQYF
TRBJ2-1,TRBV3-1,CASSRSSGSYNEQFF
TRBJ2-7,TRBV5-1,CASSLGFPSGGGEQYF
TRBJ2-2,TRBV11-2,CASSLVLGRTGELFF
TRBJ2-7,TRBV21-1,CARAWRGAGTYEQYF
TRBJ1-5,TRBV7-2,CASSLDRVEGQPQHF
TRBJ2-1,TRBV28,CASLLRDANEQFF
TRBJ2-2,TRBV11-2,CASSLTGTPTGELFF
TRBJ2-2,TRBV20-1,CSARLAGGRNTGELFF
TRBJ2-4,TRBV12-3/TRBV12-4,CASSRGAVIGVAKNIQYF
TRBJ2-7,TRBV7-9,CASSLQSDEQYF
TRBJ2-7,TRBV18,CASSPNTGSKYEQYF
TRBJ1-1,TRBV20-1,CSARRTGGRNEAFF
TRBJ2-7,TRBV23-1,CASSQSDDRAYEQYF
TRBJ2-7,TRBV10-1,CASSQDRFSYEQYF
TRBJ2-2,TRBV7-2,CASSLGLQLPTGELFF
TRBJ2-3,TRBV5-4,CASSSDGRTDTQYF
TRBJ2-1,TRBV2,CASSEASVYNEQFF